These 16 T cell receptor beta chains were sequenced from one sample in a study of identifying expanded T cells in peripheral blood (dated by TCRdb to the late 2010s). Libraries were prepared through the immunoSEQ multiplex PCR assay. In TCRdb, the immuneACCESS table is reduced to in-frame sequences with V and J assigned. These tables do not hold every clone; where another copy was compared, an unresolved V gene accounts for under half, and the others remain unexplained. The sample includes about 120,000 clones, with more than 80% observed a single time. The ten largest make up 3.3% of the sample. Sequencing input: blood. The receptors originated from a person aged 18 to 70 in good health.

V and J are TRBV15 and TRBJ2-1; perhaps TRBD2 as D (5 bases). CDR3 length: 14 amino acids. The V and J ends lost 1 base and 8 bases respectively, with 12 bases between them. Germline CDR1 is LNHNV and CDR2 is YYDKDF (reference sequence). The CDR3 DNA reads as TGTGCCACCAGCAGAGTCCCCTCGAGGGATGAGCAGTTCTTC. Protein product: CATSRVPSRDEQFF.

This chain connects TRBV4-1 to TRBJ2-1; unclear D gene. Trimming shortened V by 1 base and J by 7 bases, and 11 bases separated the two germline ends. This CDR3 spans 14 amino acids. CDR1 is MGHRA and CDR2 is YSYEKL in the germline V gene. CDR3 DNA: TGCGCCAGCAGCCAAGGCGGATGGAGTAATGAGCAGTTCTTC. This codes for CASSQGGWSNEQFF.

The rearrangement uses TRBV5-6 and TRBJ1-2; D uncertain. V dropped 0 bases and J dropped 3 bases, with 12 bases sitting between them. CDR3 size: 15 residues. CDR1 SGHDT and CDR2 YYEEEE come from the germline V gene. Here the CDR3 reads CASSLVRIRYYGYTF. The CDR3 region has the DNA TGTGCCAGCAGCTTGGTCAGGATAAGGTACTATGGCTACACCTTC.

J is TRBJ2-5 and V is TRBV6-1; D not resolved. This CDR3 comprises 13 residues. Germline lookup yields CDR1 MNHNS and CDR2 SASEGT. Between the trimmed V and J ends, which lost 4 bases and 3 bases, there was a span of 9 bases. In nucleotides, the CDR3 is TGTGCCAGCAGTGGAGGCCAGGAAGAGACCCAGTACTTC. It translates to CASSGGQEETQYF.

The gene calls are TRBV27 and TRBJ1-2; the D gene is possibly TRBD1 (5 bases). Trimming removed 6 bases from V and 4 bases from J, with 15 bases in between. In germline, CDR1 is MNHEY, CDR2 SMNVEV (reference sequence). The CDR3 has 14 amino acids. In DNA form, the CDR3 reads TGTGCCAGCAGATCGAGGGGATTGGCCTATGGCTACACCTTC. It codes for CASRSRGLAYGYTF.

The V gene is TRBV7-2, the J gene TRBJ1-5, with TRBD1 matching 8 bases. Per germline, CDR1 SGHTA and CDR2 FQGNSA. The CDR3 consists of 13 residues. Trimming took 4 bases from V and 4 from J; bases not matched to a gene: 0. The CDR3 is CASSYRGNQPQHF. The CDR3 nucleotides are TGTGCCAGCAGCTACAGGGGGAATCAGCCCCAGCATTTT.

The chain carries TRBV7-9 and TRBJ1-1, with D hard to call. CDR1 is SEHNR, CDR2 FQNEAQ, per germline (reference sequence). The V end was cut by 2 bases, the J end by 4 bases, with 8 bases between. The CDR3 consists of 13 residues. For the CDR3, the DNA is TGTGCCAGCAGCTTATACCTAGGCACTGAAGCTTTCTTT. Amino acids: CASSLYLGTEAFF.

This clone was counted once. The genes are TRBV6-4 and TRBJ2-1; TRBD2 matches 11 bases. Germline CDR1 is MRHNA and CDR2 is SNTAGT. J lost 8 bases, V lost 6 bases, and 9 bases had no gene match. There are 15 residues in the CDR3. CDR3 sequence reads: CASREGTSGSHEQFF. The CDR3 bases are TGTGCCAGCAGGGAAGGGACTAGCGGTTCACATGAGCAGTTCTTC.

The chain couples TRBV6-6 to TRBJ2-2, with a weak D call TRBD1 (5 bases). Germline assignment: CDR1 MNHNY and CDR2 SVGAGI (reference sequence). The germline V and J ends were trimmed by 6 bases and 7 bases, with 12 bases remaining between them. The CDR3 contains 13 residues. The CDR3 reads CASSDRSGGELFF. CDR3 sequence (DNA): TGTGCCAGCAGCGACAGATCGGGCGGGGAGCTGTTTTTT.

The gene calls are TRBV11-3 and TRBJ2-3, with 9 bases that match TRBD2. The CDR3 runs 18 residues. Germline V gives CDR1 SGHNT, CDR2 YENEEA. Trimming cost V 5 bases and J 0 bases; bases outside gene matches: 12. The CDR3 region has the DNA TGTGCCAGCAGCGGAGAGTCAGGACTAGCGCCTAGCACAGATACGCAGTATTTT. This encodes CASSGESGLAPSTDTQYF.

Only one count was recorded for this clone. J is TRBJ1-1 and V is TRBV7-8; 8 bases match TRBD1. This CDR3 is 16 amino acids long. The J segment lost 5 bases and the V segment lost 1 base, leaving 9 bases of the junction unmatched. The germline V gene has CDR1 SGHVS and CDR2 FQNEAQ. DNA for the CDR3: TGTGCCAGCAGCTTAGGGCCCCCACAGGGGGGAACTGAAGCTTTCTTT. Amino acid sequence: CASSLGPPQGGTEAFF. The full variable domain, in which reference TRBV7-8 and TRBJ1-1 provide the parts outside the CDR3, is GAGVSQSPRYKVAKRGQDVALRCDPISGHVSLFWYQQALGQGPEFLTYFQNEAQLDKSGLPSDRFFAERPEGSVSTLKIQRTQQEDSAVYLCASSLGPPQGGTEAFFGQGTRLTVV.

CDR3 nucleotides: TGTGCCAGCAGCCCCTACCAAAACACTGAAGCTTTCTTT. This translates into CASSPYQNTEAFF. This chain joins TRBV5-5 and TRBJ1-1; D gene ambiguous. The CDR3 totals 13 residues. V lost 4 bases and J lost 2, with 9 bases in between. Germline assignment: CDR1 SGHKS and CDR2 YYEKEE (reference sequence). Based on the CDR3 plus reference TRBV5-5 and TRBJ1-1, the full variable domain is DAGVTQSPTHLIKTRGQQVTLRCSPISGHKSVSWYQQVLGQGPQFIFQYYEKEERGRGNFPDRFSARQFPNYSSELNVNALLLGDSALYLCASSPYQNTEAFFGQGTRLTVV.

The chain links TRBV7-8 to TRBJ2-1; D perhaps matches TRBD1 (7 bases). Germline V CDR1 and CDR2: SGHVS, FQNEAQ. V lost 5 bases, J lost 5 bases, and 25 bases lay in between. The CDR3 loop spans 18 amino acids. The CDR3 here is CASSPTPSMTGTDNEQFF. As DNA, the CDR3 is TGTGCCAGCAGCCCAACTCCTTCAATGACAGGGACTGACAATGAGCAGTTCTTC. The full variable domain, its missing parts supplied by reference TRBV7-8 and TRBJ2-1, is GAGVSQSPRYKVAKRGQDVALRCDPISGHVSLFWYQQALGQGPEFLTYFQNEAQLDKSGLPSDRFFAERPEGSVSTLKIQRTQQEDSAVYLCASSPTPSMTGTDNEQFFGPGTRLTVL.

The chain joins TRBV2 to TRBJ1-2; D not certain. This CDR3 has 15 amino acids. Per germline, CDR1 SNHLY and CDR2 FYNNEI. The V and J ends lost 7 bases and 4 bases respectively, with 19 bases between them. Here the CDR3 reads CASTTASLDTYGYTF. CDR3 in DNA: TGTGCCAGCACCACTGCCTCACTTGACACCTATGGCTACACCTTC.

CDR3 amino acids: CASSLASTEAFF. Written as DNA, the CDR3 is TGTGCCAGCTCACTGGCCAGCACTGAAGCTTTCTTT. This chain links TRBV18 with TRBJ1-1; D uncertain. CDR1 and CDR2 from the germline V gene are KGHSH and LQKENI. CDR3 length: 12 residues. V dropped 4 bases and J dropped 4 bases, with 7 bases sitting between them.

This chain uses TRBV7-2 with TRBJ2-2; no clear D gene. Per germline, CDR1 SGHTA and CDR2 FQGNSA. V lost 3 bases, J lost 6 bases, and 17 bases lay in between. The CDR3 length is 16 residues. The CDR3 sequence is CASSLNALRNSGELFF. As DNA, the CDR3 is TGTGCCAGCAGCTTGAATGCCCTCCGGAATTCCGGGGAGCTGTTTTTT.